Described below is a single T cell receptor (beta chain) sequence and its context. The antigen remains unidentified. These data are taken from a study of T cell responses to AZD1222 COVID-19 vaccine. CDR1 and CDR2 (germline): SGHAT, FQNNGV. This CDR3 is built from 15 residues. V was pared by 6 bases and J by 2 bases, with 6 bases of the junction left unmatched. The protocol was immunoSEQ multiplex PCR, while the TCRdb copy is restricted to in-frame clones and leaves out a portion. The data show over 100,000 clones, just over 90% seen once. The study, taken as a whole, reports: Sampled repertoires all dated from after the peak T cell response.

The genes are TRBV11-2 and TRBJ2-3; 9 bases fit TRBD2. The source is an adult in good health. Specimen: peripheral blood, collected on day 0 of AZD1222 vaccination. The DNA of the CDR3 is TGTGCCAGCAGTCCTACTAGCGGGCACACAGATACGCAGTATTTT. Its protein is CASSPTSGHTDTQYF.